The 13 T cell receptor beta chains given below trace back to one sample, sequenced in a study of tumor and adjacent non-tumor tissue in lung cancer (dated by TCRdb to the late 2010s). The protocol used for the library was multiplex PCR. Sequencing took place on an Illumina HiSeq 2500. TCRbeta libraries were constructed through three rounds of nested PCR with primers (Table S4) according to protocols adapted from ARM-PCR. TCRdb applied fastp at Q25 and MiXCR to the public reads, then kept only in-frame beta chains. One record per CDR3 amino acid sequence lists the most common genes and DNA. Counted in this sample were some 95,000 distinct CDR3 sequences; roughly 78% of them appeared once. The biggest ten clones account for around 30% of the sample. RNA was isolated from bulk unsorted tissue, and RNA quality was assessed with a NanoDrop ND-1000 and an Agilent 2100. Distant non-tumor tissue taken more than 3 cm from the tumor edge was used as the normal lung sample.

Specimen: distant non-tumor lung tissue. Every receptor here comes from a man aged 60 to 69 with small cell lung cancer.

The chain uses TRBV29-1 and TRBJ2-6; D perhaps matches TRBD1 (5 bases). The CDR3 sequence is 13 residues long. V lost 7 bases and J 16 bases, leaving 23 bases between the germline ends. The germline gives CDR1 SQVTM, CDR2 ANQGSEA. The CDR3 is CSADISGAKVLTF. The CDR3 region has the DNA TGCAGCGCCGACATCTCTGGGGCCAAGGTGCTGACTTTC. Together with reference TRBV29-1 and TRBJ2-6, the CDR3 gives the full variable domain: SAVISQKPSRDICQRGTSLTIQCQVDSQVTMMFWYRQQPGQSLTLIATANQGSEATYESGFVIDKFPISRPNLTFSTLTVSNMSPEDSSIYLCSADISGAKVLTFGAGSRLTVL.

This clonotype was counted at least ten times. The chain employs TRBV30 and TRBJ2-5, with D tentatively TRBD1 (5 bases). Germline lookup yields CDR1 GTSNPN and CDR2 SVGIG (reference sequence). The CDR3 is made up of 14 amino acids. Deletions cut 0 bases from V and 2 bases from J, with 10 bases between. The CDR3 nucleotides read TGTGCCTGGAGTGTGTTTGGGGCGCAAGAGACCCAGTACTTC. Its protein is CAWSVFGAQETQYF.

This clonotype was recorded once. The rearrangement links TRBV11-2 to TRBJ2-1, with 9 bases identical to TRBD1. Losses at the gene ends were 5 bases for V and 8 bases for J; bases not matched to a gene: 7. The CDR3 runs 14 residues. CDR1 and CDR2 from the germline V gene are SGHAT and FQNNGV. Here the CDR3 reads CASSIQGAYDEQFF. The CDR3 bases are TGTGCCAGCAGCATACAGGGGGCTTACGATGAGCAGTTCTTC.

With regard to this clonotype: Compared with germline, one end of the junction differs, possibly owing to a read error. This rearrangement joins TRBV6-1 to TRBJ1-5, with unresolved D. Germline V lookup: CDR1 MNHNS, CDR2 SASEGT. The length of the CDR3 is 15 residues. The CDR3 DNA is TGTGCGAGCAGTGCGTGGAACCAGAGCAATCAGCCCCAGCATTTT. It encodes CASSAWNQSNQPQHF.

The chain links TRBV4-1 to TRBJ2-1; D is uncertain. The germline V gene has CDR1 MGHRA and CDR2 YSYEKL. Trimming stripped 10 bases from V and 8 bases from J, with 18 bases between. CDR3 length equals 13 residues. In DNA form, the CDR3 reads TGCGCCAACAATGAAGTACCTTCGGATGAGCAGTTCTTC. Protein product: CANNEVPSDEQFF.

Remarks on this clonotype: The CDR3 does not end in the conserved phenylalanine or tryptophan, so this is likely a read error. The V and J genes are TRBV4-1 and TRBJ1-5, with D perhaps matching TRBD1 (6 bases). Germline CDR1 reads MGHRA; CDR2 reads YSYEKL. The CDR3 contains 13 residues. Written as DNA, the CDR3 is TGCGCCAGCAGTCAGGGGATGTCTCAGCCTCAGCATTAT. Encoded protein: CASSQGMSQPQHY.

This clonotype has a count of ten or more. The chain uses TRBV6-5 and TRBJ2-7; D perhaps matches TRBD2 (6 bases). The CDR3 covers 14 residues. Germline V CDR1 and CDR2: MNHEY, SVGAGI. V was trimmed by 6 bases and J by 0 bases, leaving 12 bases between them. The CDR3 sequence: CASRRDHSSYEQYV. The CDR3 DNA follows: TGTGCCAGCAGGCGGGACCATAGCTCCTACGAGCAGTACGTC.

J is TRBJ1-2 and V is TRBV12-3 or TRBV12-4; D unclear. V was clipped by 7 bases and J by 5 bases, with 17 bases between them. The CDR3 consists of 14 residues. CDR3 DNA sequence: TGTGCCAGCACTATATCAGTGGGCGTATATGGCTACACCTTC. Its translation is CASTISVGVYGYTF.

The V gene is TRBV12-3 or TRBV12-4, the J gene TRBJ2-2; no clear D gene. Trimming shortened V by 3 bases and J by 8 bases, and 16 bases separated the two germline ends. The CDR3 length is 15 residues. CDR3 nucleotide sequence: TGTGCCAGCAGTTTCCTGGTCGGTAGCACTGGGGAGCTGTTTTTT. Protein: CASSFLVGSTGELFF.

For this clonotype: Since no conserved phenylalanine or tryptophan closes the CDR3, a read error is the likely cause. The chain employs TRBV4-1 and TRBJ1-5; D gene uncertain. The J call may not be correct, given that the DNA end is closer to TRBJ2-3. The V gene's germline CDR1 is MGHRA and CDR2 YSYEKL. The CDR3 extends over 13 amino acids. The CDR3 sequence: CASSQGMSQTQYS. The CDR3 coding sequence is TGCGCCAGCAGCCAGGGGATGTCTCAGACCCAGTATTCT.

The genes are TRBV6-6 and TRBJ2-7; 7 positions agree with TRBD2. Looked up from germline, CDR1 is MNHNY and CDR2 is SVGAGI (reference sequence). The CDR3 consists of 16 residues. The CDR3 region has the DNA TGTGCCAGCAGCGAGGGAGGGACCCTCCTACTTTACGACCAGTACGTC. Its translation: CASSEGGTLLLYDQYV.

This clonotype was observed a few times. This CDR3 is missing its conserved last phenylalanine or tryptophan, likely due to a read error. The chain employs TRBV4-2 and TRBJ2-2; a possible D gene is TRBD1 (5 bases). CDR1 and CDR2 (germline): LGHNA, YNFKEQ. The CDR3 extends over 16 amino acids. The CDR3 DNA sequence: TGTGCCAGTAGCCAAGATCTCAGGGTGAACACCGGGGAGCTGTTTTCT. It is translated as CASSQDLRVNTGELFS.

This clonotype was recorded once. This may arise from a read error, as a much more abundant clone is one base away. The gene calls are TRBV20-1 and TRBJ1-2, with D perhaps TRBD1 (5 bases). CDR1 and CDR2 from the germline V gene are DFQATT and SNEGSKA (reference sequence). The CDR3 sequence is 15 residues long. The CDR3 reads CNARDSWERGWGYTF. Here the CDR3 DNA reads TGCAATGCTAGAGATAGTTGGGAGAGGGGTTGGGGCTACACCTTC.